These T cell receptor beta chains were read from a single sample in a study of T cell repertoires in cytomegalovirus infection. A single record per CDR3 protein comes from TCRdb applying MiXCR to the reads. The repertoire holds some 130,000 distinct CDR3 sequences, with roughly 9% as singletons. The source material was PBMCs. These receptors came from a human donor in good health (CMV status not recorded). Some clones in this sample may be carry-over from other donors' samples. Each CDR3 is given with its conserved first and last residue. A D gene is named only where the DNA matches it firmly. A row's size may be missing; if present it is once, few, many or a size class.

V: TRBV28
length: 12
J: TRBJ1-2
D: NA
size: many
CDR3: CASKPSPGGYTF
DNA: TGTGCCAGCAAACCAAGCCCTGGTGGCTACACCTTC

V: TRBV7-2
length: 12
J: TRBJ2-7
D: NA
size: many
CDR3: CASSSNSYEQYF
DNA: TGTGCCAGCAGCTCAAACTCCTACGAGCAGTACTTC

V: TRBV5-1
length: 16
J: TRBJ1-2
D: TRBD1
size: many
CDR3: CASSLATGQGARGYTF
DNA: TGCGCCAGCAGCTTGGCCACCGGACAGGGGGCGCGTGGCTACACCTTC

V: TRBV4-1
length: 16
J: TRBJ2-6
D: NA
size: NA
CDR3: CASSLTASSGANVLTF
DNA: TGCGCCAGCAGCCTCACAGCGAGCTCTGGGGCCAACGTCCTGACTTTC

V: TRBV7-2
length: 15
J: TRBJ1-1
D: NA
size: many
CDR3: CASSLDLGGGTEAFF
DNA: TGTGCCAGCAGCTTAGATCTGGGAGGCGGCACTGAAGCTTTCTTT

V: TRBV20-1
length: 13
J: TRBJ2-3
D: TRBD1
size: NA
CDR3: CSASDRRADTQYF
DNA: TGCAGTGCCTCGGACAGGCGGGCAGATACGCAGTATTTT

V: TRBV7-6
length: 16
J: TRBJ1-2
D: NA
size: NA
CDR3: CASSLVLDGQDVGYTF
DNA: TGTGCCAGCAGCTTAGTGTTGGACGGACAAGATGTGGGCTACACCTTC

V: TRBV12-3/TRBV12-4
length: 14
J: TRBJ1-1
D: NA
size: NA
CDR3: CASTTTGRTTEAFF
DNA: TGTGCCAGCACTACAACAGGGAGGACCACTGAAGCTTTCTTT

V: TRBV7-6
length: 15
J: TRBJ2-2
D: NA
size: many
CDR3: CASSLRGQNTGELFF
DNA: TGTGCCAGCAGCTTGCGGGGACAGAACACCGGGGAGCTGTTTTTT

V: TRBV7-9
length: 13
J: TRBJ2-3
D: NA
size: NA
CDR3: CASSLGSRDTQYF
DNA: TGTGCCAGCAGCTTAGGATCGAGGGACACGCAGTATTTT

V: TRBV7-2
length: 13
J: TRBJ2-2
D: NA
size: many
CDR3: CASSLIRDGELFF
DNA: TGTGCCAGCAGCTTAATCCGGGACGGGGAGCTGTTTTTT

V: TRBV7-9
length: 14
J: TRBJ2-3
D: TRBD2
size: many
CDR3: CASSWTSGTDTQYF
DNA: TGTGCCAGCAGCTGGACTAGCGGCACAGATACGCAGTATTTT

V: TRBV6-1
length: 16
J: TRBJ2-3
D: TRBD2
size: many
CDR3: CASSPPGGVRTDTQYF
DNA: TGTGCCAGCAGTCCCCCGGGGGGGGTACGCACAGATACGCAGTATTTT

V: TRBV11-2
length: 15
J: TRBJ1-3
D: NA
size: NA
CDR3: CASSLSPSSGNTIYF
DNA: TGTGCCAGCAGCTTATCCCCTTCATCTGGAAACACCATATATTTT

V: TRBV2
length: 11
J: TRBJ2-3
D: NA
size: NA
CDR3: CASTRGGTQYF
DNA: TGTGCCAGCACCAGAGGGGGTACGCAGTATTTT

V: TRBV24-1
length: 12
J: TRBJ1-1
D: NA
size: few
CDR3: CAIRQTGTEAFF
DNA: TGTGCCATAAGGCAGACGGGGACTGAAGCTTTCTTT

V: TRBV28
length: 14
J: TRBJ1-4
D: NA
size: few
CDR3: CASSFQGINEKLFF
DNA: TGTGCCAGCAGTTTTCAGGGGATTAATGAAAAACTGTTTTTT

V: TRBV29-1
length: 11
J: TRBJ2-2
D: NA
size: many
CDR3: CSGGRPGELFF
DNA: TGCAGCGGGGGGAGACCCGGGGAGCTGTTTTTT

V: TRBV28
length: 15
J: TRBJ2-7
D: TRBD2
size: many
CDR3: CASSPGLAGAYEQYF
DNA: TGTGCCAGCAGTCCGGGACTAGCGGGTGCCTACGAGCAGTACTTC

V: TRBV29-1
length: 10
J: TRBJ1-1
D: NA
size: NA
CDR3: CSVATGEAFF
DNA: TGCAGCGTCGCGACAGGCGAAGCTTTCTTT

V: TRBV20-1
length: 14
J: TRBJ2-5
D: NA
size: many
CDR3: CSAPESGGAKTQYF
DNA: TGCAGTGCCCCCGAGTCGGGGGGCGCGAAGACCCAGTACTTC

V: TRBV7-9
length: 16
J: TRBJ2-1
D: NA
size: many
CDR3: CASSLIPSLVTNEQFF
DNA: TGTGCCAGCAGCTTAATTCCTAGCCTCGTAACCAATGAGCAGTTCTTC

V: TRBV19
length: 17
J: TRBJ2-3
D: TRBD1
size: NA
CDR3: CASSTFFGTGVTDTQYF
DNA: TGTGCCAGTAGTACTTTCTTCGGGACAGGAGTCACAGATACGCAGTATTTT

V: TRBV7-8
length: 14
J: TRBJ1-2
D: TRBD1
size: many
CDR3: CASSSGTGGRGYTF
DNA: TGTGCCAGCAGCTCCGGGACAGGGGGCAGGGGCTACACCTTC

V: TRBV15
length: 15
J: TRBJ1-4
D: TRBD1
size: many
CDR3: CATRDRDRVGEKLFF
DNA: TGTGCCACCAGAGACCGGGACAGGGTGGGTGAAAAACTGTTTTTT

V: TRBV15
length: 14
J: TRBJ1-4
D: NA
size: NA
CDR3: CATSRSWGGEKLFF
DNA: TGTGCCACCAGTCGTTCATGGGGCGGTGAAAAACTGTTTTTT

V: TRBV28
length: 16
J: TRBJ2-3
D: NA
size: many
CDR3: CASSFLAGASPHTQYF
DNA: TGTGCCAGCAGTTTCTTGGCGGGGGCCTCTCCCCATACGCAGTATTTT

V: TRBV11-2
length: 16
J: TRBJ2-3
D: TRBD2
size: many
CDR3: CASSHGWRGITDTQYF
DNA: TGTGCCAGCAGCCACGGATGGCGGGGGATCACAGATACGCAGTATTTT

V: TRBV29-1
length: 12
J: TRBJ1-1
D: NA
size: NA
CDR3: CSVKNLNTEAFF
DNA: TGCAGCGTTAAGAATCTGAACACTGAAGCTTTCTTT

V: TRBV27
length: 14
J: TRBJ1-1
D: NA
size: NA
CDR3: CASSLMEGGTEAFF
DNA: TGTGCCAGCAGTTTAATGGAAGGGGGCACTGAAGCTTTCTTT

V: TRBV12-3/TRBV12-4
length: 12
J: TRBJ1-2
D: NA
size: many
CDR3: CASSRTFPGYTF
DNA: TGTGCCAGCAGCCGGACATTCCCTGGCTACACCTTC

V: TRBV7-2
length: 12
J: TRBJ1-3
D: NA
size: many
CDR3: CASSFGLNTIYF
DNA: TGTGCCAGCAGCTTCGGTTTAAACACCATATATTTT

V: TRBV25-1
length: 13
J: TRBJ2-1
D: NA
size: many
CDR3: CASSVRGAGEQFF
DNA: TGTGCCAGCAGTGTCAGGGGGGCGGGGGAGCAGTTCTTC

V: TRBV28
length: 15
J: TRBJ2-1
D: TRBD2
size: NA
CDR3: CASTAGGLYYNEQFF
DNA: TGTGCCAGCACCGCGGGGGGCCTCTACTACAATGAGCAGTTCTTC

V: TRBV11-1
length: 13
J: TRBJ2-1
D: NA
size: many
CDR3: CASSLDGGAEQFF
DNA: TGTGCCAGCAGCTTAGACGGAGGGGCTGAGCAGTTCTTC

V: TRBV19
length: 15
J: TRBJ2-2
D: NA
size: NA
CDR3: CASSIGRSYTGELFF
DNA: TGTGCCAGTAGTATAGGAAGGTCCTACACCGGGGAGCTGTTTTTT

V: TRBV19
length: 17
J: TRBJ2-7
D: TRBD1
size: NA
CDR3: CASSTNKRTTGHYEQYF
DNA: TGTGCCAGTAGTACAAACAAACGGACGACAGGGCACTACGAGCAGTACTTC

V: TRBV7-2
length: 14
J: TRBJ2-7
D: NA
size: many
CDR3: CASSPGGVPYEQYF
DNA: TGTGCCAGCAGCCCGGGTGGGGTCCCCTACGAGCAGTACTTC

V: TRBV5-4
length: 16
J: TRBJ1-2
D: NA
size: many
CDR3: CASTDGPGPRVYGYTF
DNA: TGTGCCAGCACCGACGGGCCAGGACCTAGGGTTTATGGCTACACCTTC

V: TRBV2
length: 15
J: TRBJ2-2
D: NA
size: NA
CDR3: CASSEVQGGVGELFF
DNA: TGTGCCAGCAGTGAAGTCCAGGGAGGAGTCGGGGAGCTGTTTTTT

V: TRBV3-1
length: 15
J: TRBJ1-1
D: NA
size: few
CDR3: CASSQSAGRNTEAFF
DNA: TGTGCCAGCAGCCAGTCGGCGGGCAGGAACACTGAAGCTTTCTTT

V: TRBV7-2
length: 15
J: TRBJ1-3
D: NA
size: many
CDR3: CASSLEASSGNTIYF
DNA: TGTGCCAGCAGCTTGGAGGCCTCCTCTGGAAACACCATATATTTT

V: TRBV7-2
length: 14
J: TRBJ2-7
D: NA
size: many
CDR3: CASSLGPGVGEQYF
DNA: TGTGCCAGCAGCTTAGGGCCCGGGGTAGGCGAGCAGTACTTC

V: TRBV7-9
length: 13
J: TRBJ1-1
D: NA
size: many
CDR3: CASRREVNTEAFF
DNA: TGTGCCAGCAGGAGGGAAGTGAACACTGAAGCTTTCTTT

V: TRBV3-1
length: 13
J: TRBJ2-4
D: TRBD2
size: NA
CDR3: CASSTLSGGVQYF
DNA: TGTGCCAGCAGCACCCTTAGCGGGGGAGTTCAGTACTTC

V: TRBV5-1
length: 16
J: TRBJ2-3
D: NA
size: NA
CDR3: CASSLTGTRGTDTQYF
DNA: TGCGCCAGCAGCTTAACCGGGACAAGGGGCACAGATACGCAGTATTTT

V: TRBV9
length: 12
J: TRBJ1-1
D: NA
size: NA
CDR3: CASSAGGGEAFF
DNA: TGTGCCAGCAGCGCTGGCGGAGGTGAAGCTTTCTTT

V: TRBV7-2
length: 17
J: TRBJ2-1
D: TRBD1
size: many
CDR3: CASSSRPPGTASNEQFF
DNA: TGTGCCAGCAGCTCTCGCCCGCCCGGGACAGCATCCAATGAGCAGTTCTTC

V: TRBV29-1
length: 13
J: TRBJ1-1
D: TRBD1
size: many
CDR3: CSAPGQKNTEAFF
DNA: TGCAGCGCCCCGGGACAGAAGAACACTGAAGCTTTCTTT

V: TRBV20-1
length: 15
J: TRBJ2-3
D: NA
size: many
CDR3: CSASDIGATQDTQYF
DNA: TGCAGTGCTAGTGATATCGGGGCCACCCAGGATACGCAGTATTTT

V: TRBV5-1
length: 15
J: TRBJ1-6
D: NA
size: NA
CDR3: CASSLGDNYNSPLHF
DNA: TGCGCCAGCAGCTTGGGAGACAATTATAATTCACCCCTCCACTTT

V: TRBV6-2/TRBV6-3
length: 13
J: TRBJ1-5
D: TRBD1
size: many
CDR3: CASRSGGSQPQHF
DNA: TGTGCCAGCAGATCAGGGGGCAGCCAGCCCCAGCATTTT

V: TRBV15
length: 15
J: TRBJ1-2
D: TRBD1
size: many
CDR3: CATSRGGRGLNGYTF
DNA: TGTGCCACCAGCAGAGGGGGCAGGGGGCTTAACGGCTACACCTTC

V: TRBV6-2/TRBV6-3
length: 11
J: TRBJ2-5
D: NA
size: few
CDR3: CASTWGETQYF
DNA: TGTGCCAGCACGTGGGGTGAGACCCAGTACTTC

V: TRBV12-3/TRBV12-4
length: 13
J: TRBJ1-5
D: NA
size: many
CDR3: CASSAGYNQPQHF
DNA: TGTGCCAGCAGTGCAGGGTACAATCAGCCCCAGCATTTT

V: TRBV2
length: 12
J: TRBJ2-7
D: NA
size: NA
CDR3: CASSEADYEQYF
DNA: TGTGCCAGCAGTGAAGCGGACTACGAGCAGTACTTC

V: TRBV20-1
length: 17
J: TRBJ2-6
D: NA
size: few
CDR3: CSARDLWRGSGANVLTF
DNA: TGCAGTGCTAGAGACCTCTGGCGGGGATCTGGGGCCAACGTCCTGACTTTC

V: TRBV20-1
length: 15
J: TRBJ2-3
D: TRBD2
size: NA
CDR3: CSARIASGVADTQYF
DNA: TGCAGTGCTAGAATCGCTAGCGGGGTAGCAGATACGCAGTATTTT

V: TRBV28
length: 16
J: TRBJ1-6
D: NA
size: many
CDR3: CASATRLERVNSPLHF
DNA: TGTGCCAGCGCTACCAGACTAGAGCGAGTTAATTCACCCCTCCACTTT